Shown below are 32 T cell receptor beta chains from a single sample sequenced in a study of control samples from healthy donors and cancer patients. Clones were sequenced by immunoSEQ multiplex PCR, and TCRdb holds only the in-frame ones, with some missing. The sample lists some 140,000 clones; about 94% were seen once. The sequencing sample was made of blood. The receptors here all came from a middle-aged man in good health.

The CDR3 DNA reads TGCAGCGTTGAAACGCCCCAGTCCAATTACGAGCAGTACTTC. This codes for CSVETPQSNYEQYF. The chain couples TRBV29-1 to TRBJ2-7, with D unclear. The length of the CDR3 is 14 residues. From germline, CDR1 is SQVTM and CDR2 ANQGSEA. V lost 2 bases to trimming and J lost 4 bases, with 15 bases between them.

The chain is built from TRBV5-6 and TRBJ1-2, with D unresolved. Germline V gene sequence: CDR1 SGHDT, CDR2 YYEEEE. The CDR3 is 16 residues long. Trimming removed 5 bases at V and 8 bases at J, with 25 bases between. CDR3 nucleotides: TGTGCCAGCAGATTTCCTTCCCTCGGGCCCGATGGGGGCTACACCTTC. It encodes CASRFPSLGPDGGYTF.

This chain joins TRBV6-5 and TRBJ2-3; D gene unclear. Germline V gives CDR1 MNHEY, CDR2 SVGAGI. The length of the CDR3 is 15 residues. The CDR3 spells CGTRLSPLSTDTQYF. The CDR3, as DNA: TGTGGTACTCGTCTCTCACCCCTTAGCACAGATACGCAGTATTTT.

This chain uses TRBV5-4 with TRBJ1-1; tentatively, D is TRBD1 (6 bases). V shed 5 bases and J shed 5 bases, with 16 bases lying between them. The CDR3 is 14 residues long. Germline loops: CDR1 SGHNT, CDR2 YYREEE (reference sequence). CDR3 residues: CASSHWGAGTEAFF. In DNA, the CDR3 is TGTGCCAGCAGTCATTGGGGGGCCGGAACTGAAGCTTTCTTT.

The chain uses TRBV21-1 and TRBJ1-1. TRBV21-1 is given as a pseudogene. The CDR3 loop spans 17 amino acids. The CDR3 sequence is CASSKALLPLGNTEAFF. As DNA, the CDR3 is TGTGCCAGCAGCAAAGCCCTACTACCCTTGGGGAACACTGAAGCTTTCTTT.

J is TRBJ1-4 and V is TRBV7-8; D is perhaps TRBD1 (5 bases). In germline, CDR1 is SGHVS, CDR2 FQNEAQ. This CDR3 has 15 amino acids. V shed 3 bases and J shed 3 bases, with 11 bases lying between them. This CDR3 reads CASSFTGIPNEKLFF. The CDR3 DNA reads TGTGCCAGCAGCTTTACAGGAATCCCTAATGAAAAACTGTTTTTT.

The CDR3 spells CASSQVHQVRMYEQYF. CDR3 bases: TGTGCCAGCAGCCAAGTTCATCAGGTTAGAATGTACGAGCAGTACTTC. The V gene is TRBV3-1 (or the pseudogene TRBV3-2), the J gene TRBJ2-7; no firm D call. CDR3 size: 16 residues. V was cut by 1 base and J by 4 bases, with 17 bases left in between. Germline assignment: CDR1 LGHDT and CDR2 YNNKEL (reference sequence).

This sequence joins TRBV28 and TRBJ1-5; tentatively, D is TRBD1 (6 bases). The germline CDR1 and CDR2 sequences are MDHEN and SYDVKM. Trimming took 4 bases from V and 0 from J, leaving 13 bases between them. The CDR3 totals 16 residues. CDR3 residues: CASSWTEEGSNQPQHF. Here the CDR3 DNA reads TGTGCCAGCAGTTGGACAGAAGAGGGTAGCAATCAGCCCCAGCATTTT. The variable domain in full, with the rest retrieved from reference TRBV28 and TRBJ1-5, is DVKVTQSSRYLVKRTGEKVFLECVQDMDHENMFWYRQDPGLGLRLIYFSYDVKMKEKGDIPEGYSVSREKKERFSLILESASTNQTSMYLCASSWTEEGSNQPQHFGDGTRLSIL.

V usage is TRBV12-3 or TRBV12-4 and J usage is TRBJ1-1; D call uncertain. V was pared by 3 bases and J by 4 bases, with 9 bases between. The CDR3 spans 13 residues. The CDR3 DNA reads TGTGCCAGCAGTTTGAAAAAATTCACTGAAGCTTTCTTT. Its translation is CASSLKKFTEAFF.

DNA for the CDR3: TGTGCCAGCAGTTACTCGATGCAGAATGAAAAACTGTTTTTT. As protein: CASSYSMQNEKLFF. The rearrangement uses TRBV6-6 and TRBJ1-4; D gene unclear. Germline V CDR1 and CDR2: MNHNY, SVGAGI (reference sequence). The CDR3 length is 14 residues. V was cut by 0 bases and J by 5 bases, with 7 bases left in between.

V gene TRBV15 combines with J gene TRBJ1-2; 8 positions agree with TRBD1. V lost 5 bases and J lost 1; bases outside the gene matches: 6. CDR1 LNHNV and CDR2 YYDKDF come from the germline V gene (reference sequence). This CDR3 spans 15 amino acids. The CDR3 coding sequence is TGTGCCACCAGCCGTAGACAGGGGCTTAACTATGGCTACACCTTC. This codes for CATSRRQGLNYGYTF.

The chain uses TRBV14 and TRBJ1-2, with D tentatively TRBD1 (6 bases). The ends were cut back, 4 bases at V and 3 bases at J, with 18 bases in the middle. Germline CDR1 and CDR2: SGHDN and FVKESK. This CDR3 is built from 16 residues. The CDR3 sequence: CASSPRGSGRHYGYTF. CDR3 nucleotide sequence: TGTGCCAGCAGCCCGAGGGGGTCGGGGCGTCACTATGGCTACACCTTC.

The chain combines TRBV27 with TRBJ1-1, with a tentative D call TRBD1 (5 bases). The V and J ends lost 0 bases and 3 bases respectively, with 14 bases between them. The germline V gene encodes CDR1 MNHEY and CDR2 SMNVEV (reference sequence). The CDR3 runs to 16 residues. CDR3 region: CASSLSFGQGYTEAFF. For the CDR3, the DNA is TGTGCCAGCAGTTTATCCTTTGGGCAGGGATACACTGAAGCTTTCTTT.

The chain employs TRBV7-3 and TRBJ1-6; no firm D call. Germline V gene lookup returns CDR1 SGHTA and CDR2 FQGTGA. The CDR3 is 14 residues long. Trimming removed 2 bases at V and 9 bases at J, with 11 bases between. The DNA for the CDR3 is TGTGCCAGCAGCTTAGGCGGCAGTCTTTCACCCCTCCACTTT. Residues: CASSLGGSLSPLHF.

The CDR3 nucleotides are TGTGCCAGCAGCCGACGGGACGGGTTCTTTAACTATGGCTACACCTTC. Translating it yields CASSRRDGFFNYGYTF. V usage is TRBV5-4 and J usage is TRBJ1-2; D might be TRBD1 (5 bases). V gave up 4 bases and J gave up 1 base, with 17 bases separating them. Germline V CDR1 and CDR2: SGHNT, YYREEE (reference sequence). The CDR3 consists of 16 residues.

V usage is TRBV4-1 and J usage is TRBJ1-5; D uncertain. Germline V CDR1 and CDR2: MGHRA, YSYEKL. Trimming cost V 4 bases and J 4 bases, with 17 bases left between them. There are 16 residues in the CDR3. CDR3 protein: CASSPLLKGNNQPQHF. The CDR3 DNA reads TGCGCCAGCAGCCCCTTGTTGAAGGGTAATAATCAGCCCCAGCATTTT.

The CDR3 loop is CSVEVKTATSYEQYF. Here the CDR3 DNA reads TGCAGCGTTGAAGTTAAGACAGCGACCTCCTACGAGCAGTACTTC. The chain carries TRBV29-1 and TRBJ2-7, with D perhaps TRBD1 (5 bases). The V end lost 1 base, the J end lost 0 bases, and 13 bases lay between the germline ends. Per germline, CDR1 SQVTM and CDR2 ANQGSEA. The CDR3 is 15 residues long.

The chain links TRBV19 to TRBJ1-1; no definite D call. Germline V lookup: CDR1 LNHDA, CDR2 SQIVND (reference sequence). This CDR3 region has 12 residues. The V end was cut by 5 bases, the J end by 4 bases, with 8 bases between. Here the CDR3 DNA reads TGTGCCAGTAGTTACAGCGTCACTGAAGCTTTCTTT. This encodes CASSYSVTEAFF.

This clone has only one observation. Other DNA sequences in this sample translate to the same CDR3. This chain joins TRBV6-5 and TRBJ1-3; perhaps TRBD1 as D (5 bases). V dropped 2 bases and J dropped 4 bases, with 6 bases sitting between them. The V gene's germline CDR1 is MNHEY and CDR2 SVGAGI. CDR3 size: 13 residues. This CDR3 is CASSYRGGNTIYF. As DNA, the CDR3 is TGTGCCAGCAGTTACAGGGGCGGAAACACCATATATTTT.

The chain uses TRBV18 and TRBJ2-3; tentatively, D is TRBD2 (6 bases). Germline loops: CDR1 KGHSH, CDR2 LQKENI. The CDR3 is 13 amino acids. V was pared by 6 bases and J by 3 bases, with 10 bases between. DNA of the CDR3: TGTGCCAGCTCCGCCGCGGGGACAGATACGCAGTATTTT. It encodes CASSAAGTDTQYF.

This chain connects TRBV7-6 to TRBJ1-3; D is undetermined. V was cut by 0 bases and J by 0 bases, with 6 bases left in between. The germline CDR1 and CDR2 sequences are SGHVS and FNYEAQ. The CDR3 is made up of 15 amino acids. Written as DNA, the CDR3 is TGTGCCAGCAGCTTAGCGGACGGCTCTGGAAACACCATATATTTT. Its translation: CASSLADGSGNTIYF.

The V and J genes are TRBV6-5 and TRBJ1-2; D gene unclear. The length of the CDR3 is 13 residues. V was cut by 4 bases and J by 8 bases, with 14 bases left in between. Germline V gene lookup returns CDR1 MNHEY and CDR2 SVGAGI. The CDR3 reads CASSLVAGLGYTF. CDR3 nucleotides: TGTGCCAGCAGTTTGGTGGCAGGATTAGGCTACACCTTC.

CDR3 sequence reads: CASSPVAAVSYNSPLHF. In nucleotides, the CDR3 is TGTGCCAGCAGCCCGGTAGCTGCAGTCTCCTATAATTCACCCCTCCACTTT. V is TRBV9 and J is TRBJ1-6; no reliable D call. This CDR3 spans 17 amino acids. In germline, CDR1 is SGDLS, CDR2 YYNGEE. V was pared by 4 bases and J by 0 bases, with 14 bases between.

The gene calls are TRBV2 and TRBJ2-3; possibly TRBD2 for D (6 bases). CDR3 length: 15 residues. The V end lost 8 bases, the J end lost 4 bases, and 19 bases lay between the germline ends. The germline gives CDR1 SNHLY, CDR2 FYNNEI. CDR3 in amino acids: CASAGPAGLADTQYF. CDR3 DNA sequence: TGTGCCAGCGCGGGACCCGCGGGCCTGGCAGATACGCAGTATTTT.

The rearrangement links TRBV10-3 to TRBJ1-5; D not certain. The CDR3 sequence is 14 residues long. Trimming stripped 2 bases from V and 2 bases from J, with 7 bases between. Per the germline V gene, CDR1 is ENHRY and CDR2 is SYGVKD. CDR3 sequence (DNA): TGTGCCATCAGTGAGGTCGGGCGCAATCAGCCCCAGCATTTT. This gives the protein CAISEVGRNQPQHF.

V usage is TRBV5-1 and J usage is TRBJ1-3; D call uncertain. The CDR3 totals 14 residues. Per germline, CDR1 SGHRS and CDR2 YFSETQ. Trimming shortened V by 4 bases and J by 0 bases, and 8 bases separated the two germline ends. The CDR3 loop reads CASSKGASGNTIYF. CDR3 sequence (DNA): TGCGCCAGCAGCAAGGGAGCCTCTGGAAACACCATATATTTT.

This clone was found once. The chain recombines TRBV4-1 with TRBJ1-2, with TRBD1 matching over 7 bases. CDR3 length: 16 amino acids. Losses at the gene ends were 1 base for V and 5 bases for J; bases not matched to a gene: 10. The V gene's germline CDR1 is MGHRA and CDR2 YSYEKL. The CDR3 coding sequence is TGCGCCAGCAGCCAAGCGGGGACAGAGGCTCAGTATGGCTACACCTTC. Translation gives CASSQAGTEAQYGYTF.

J is TRBJ2-1 and V is TRBV5-1, with 14 bases matching TRBD2. Germline V lookup: CDR1 SGHRS, CDR2 YFSETQ. This CDR3 is built from 15 residues. V was clipped by 4 bases and J by 8 bases; unmatched bases: 5. DNA of the CDR3: TGCGCCAGCAGCCCGGGGACTAGCGGGGGCGATGAGCAGTTCTTC. This encodes CASSPGTSGGDEQFF.

The chain is built from TRBV5-5 and TRBJ2-2; tentatively, D is TRBD1 (6 bases). This CDR3 comprises 14 residues. V lost 4 bases to trimming and J lost 5 bases, with 12 bases between them. The germline gives CDR1 SGHKS, CDR2 YYEKEE (reference sequence). DNA of the CDR3: TGTGCCAGCAGCAGAACAGGGATGACCGGGGAGCTGTTTTTT. Amino acids: CASSRTGMTGELFF.

The count of this clone is one. This chain uses TRBV28 with TRBJ1-5; no clear D gene. Germline values: CDR1 MDHEN, CDR2 SYDVKM. Trimming removed 1 base from V and 7 bases from J, with 11 bases in between. This CDR3 spans 14 amino acids. CDR3 sequence (DNA): TGTGCCAGCAGTTTATCCAGGCCGGAACAGCCCCAGCATTTT. It translates to CASSLSRPEQPQHF.

The J gene is TRBJ2-3, the V gene TRBV11-2; D gene uncertain. V lost 5 bases to trimming and J lost 0 bases, with 9 bases between them. The CDR3 has 14 residues. CDR1 is SGHAT, CDR2 FQNNGV, per germline. Written as DNA, the CDR3 is TGTGCCAGCAGCGTTAGGGCTAGCACAGATACGCAGTATTTT. Encoded protein: CASSVRASTDTQYF.

The chain has TRBV2 and TRBJ2-4; 9 nucleotides line up with TRBD1. Unmatched junction bases numbered 10, after V lost 8 bases and J lost 2 bases. This CDR3 contains 16 residues. Per the germline V gene, CDR1 is SNHLY and CDR2 is FYNNEI. This CDR3 reads CASFPLGQGSKNIQYF. CDR3 nucleotides: TGTGCCAGCTTTCCCCTGGGACAGGGCTCCAAAAACATTCAGTACTTC.